This T cell receptor (beta chain) stems from a study of cytomegalovirus exposure and HLA in healthy donors. The study, taken as a whole, reports: Solely CMV serostatus was available to characterize immune exposure.

13 Jbeta primers and 60 Vbeta primers were used for the PCR. Only in-frame clones appear in the TCRdb table, and some are missing; sequencing was by immunoSEQ multiplex PCR. The data hold about 190,000 clones, with around nine tenths observed a single time. With 0 bases removed from V and 6 bases from J, the gap between germline ends came to 13 bases. CDR3 length equals 15 residues. Germline values: CDR1 SGHRS, CDR2 YFSETQ. Worth noting for this clone: The target antigen is unknown.

This clonotype was sampled from a young woman in good health and CMV-seronegative. Material for sequencing was PBMCs. This rearrangement joins TRBV5-1 to TRBJ2-1, with a possible D match to TRBD1 (5 bases). CDR3 in amino acids: CASSLVFDRFNEQFF. The CDR3 nucleotides read TGCGCCAGCAGCTTGGTGTTTGACAGATTCAATGAGCAGTTCTTC.